This TCR beta chain was identified in a study of blood T cell repertoires in COVID-19. Study background: T cells, B-cell-depleted T cells, or PBMCs supplied cDNA or gDNA.

The method was immunoSEQ multiplex PCR; TCRdb's version includes in-frame clones alone and lacks a portion of them. The table has 200,000 to 250,000 clones, less than 85% seen once. This CDR3 has 15 amino acids. Trimming stripped 1 base from V and 5 bases from J, with 17 bases between. Germline V gene sequence: CDR1 SQVTM, CDR2 ANQGSEA. This clonotype was obtained from an elderly woman with active or convalescent COVID-19. Sequencing input: peripheral blood. V and J are TRBV29-1 and TRBJ1-2, with a possible D match to TRBD1 (5 bases). CDR3 nucleotide sequence: TGCAGCGTTGAAGGTTTGGGGGGAGGACTTTATGGCTACACCTTC. Translation gives CSVEGLGGGLYGYTF.